This T cell receptor beta chain derives from a study of T cells after yellow fever vaccination. TCRdb redid the calling of the 5' RACE reads with MiXCR, one entry per CDR3 protein. The sample records 620,000 or so distinct CDR3 sequences, about a sixth being singletons. This specimen consisted of PBMCs, obtained about 5 days after the first yellow fever vaccination. This sequence originates from a young man who received the YFV17D yellow fever vaccine.

DNA of the CDR3: TGTGCCAGCAGTCCAATAGGGGCCACTGAAGCTTTCTTT. Translating gives CASSPIGATEAFF. This chain links TRBV7-2 with TRBJ1-1; tentatively, D is TRBD1 (5 bases). Germline V gene sequence: CDR1 SGHTA, CDR2 FQGNSA. The V gene lost 6 bases and the J gene lost 4 bases, with 12 bases spanning the gap. The CDR3 loop spans 13 amino acids.